These 3 T cell receptor beta chains were sequenced from one sample in a study of Graves' ophthalmopathy and Graves' hyperthyroidism. RNA transcripts yielded amplified TCR beta CDR3 regions. Second-round multiplex PCR followed a first-round RT-PCR using HTBI primers. TCRdb recomputed calls from the multiplex PCR reads with MiXCR, one row per CDR3 protein. The sample lists roughly 380,000 distinct CDR3 sequences, 15% seen once, with about 7% in the top ten. The material sequenced was peripheral blood. These receptors were obtained from a woman aged 18-29 years with stable Graves' hyperthyroidism.

There are a few counts of this clonotype. The chain links TRBV11-3 to TRBJ1-6, with 7 nucleotides matching TRBD1. Trimming removed 4 bases from V and 9 bases from J; junction bases left unmatched: 9. The CDR3 is made up of 15 amino acids. Germline loops: CDR1 SGHNT, CDR2 YENEEA. CDR3 loop: CASSSRQGIFSPLHF. CDR3 in DNA: TGTGCCAGCAGCTCCCGACAGGGAATTTTTTCACCCCTCCACTTT.

V gene TRBV29-1 combines with J gene TRBJ2-5; a weak D match, TRBD2 (6 bases). The CDR3 is 16 residues long. Per germline, CDR1 SQVTM and CDR2 ANQGSEA. V was trimmed by 0 bases and J by 4 bases, leaving 18 bases between them. The CDR3 reads CSVEDGSGPGLETQYF. In nucleotides, the CDR3 is TGCAGCGTTGAAGACGGCAGCGGGCCTGGTCTAGAGACCCAGTACTTC.

This clonotype has more than one count but fewer than ten. The V and J genes are TRBV29-1 and TRBJ2-7; 10 nucleotides line up with TRBD1. Germline V gene sequence: CDR1 SQVTM, CDR2 ANQGSEA. The CDR3 sequence is 15 residues long. The J segment lost 3 bases and the V segment lost 7 bases, leaving 12 bases of the junction unmatched. The CDR3 loop reads CSALAGTGVFYEQYF. The CDR3 DNA follows: TGCAGCGCTCTAGCCGGGACAGGGGTGTTCTACGAGCAGTACTTC.